Each of the 30 T cell receptor beta chains below was sequenced from the same sample in a study of cytomegalovirus exposure and HLA in healthy donors. Produced via immunoSEQ multiplex PCR; TCRdb's table is partial and in-frame only. The profile covers 150,000 to 200,000 clones, with about 90% appearing a single time and 10% taken by the ten largest. The sequenced sample consisted of PBMCs. The source is a woman aged 18-35 years in good health and CMV-seropositive.

J is TRBJ2-1 and V is TRBV29-1, with no clear D. V was pared by 7 bases and J by 6 bases, with 10 bases between. CDR1 is SQVTM, CDR2 ANQGSEA, per germline. The length of the CDR3 is 11 residues. In nucleotides, the CDR3 is TGCAGCGCCCGCCCGGGCAATGAGCAGTTCTTC. Protein: CSARPGNEQFF.

The V gene is TRBV5-1, the J gene TRBJ1-1, with D unresolved. Germline V gene sequence: CDR1 SGHRS, CDR2 YFSETQ. V lost 0 bases and J 1 base, leaving 7 bases between the germline ends. There are 14 residues in the CDR3. The CDR3 loop reads CASSLDRGNTEAFF. CDR3 coding DNA: TGCGCCAGCAGCTTGGACCGAGGGAACACTGAAGCTTTCTTT.

This chain uses TRBV10-2 with TRBJ2-7, with D tentatively TRBD2 (6 bases). The V end lost 7 bases, the J end lost 4 bases, and 8 bases lay between the germline ends. The CDR3 has 11 amino acids. Germline V gene sequence: CDR1 WSHSY, CDR2 SAAADI. The CDR3, as DNA: TGCGCCAGCAAGGGACTTTACGAGCAGTACTTC. It specifies CASKGLYEQYF.

The chain couples TRBV30 to TRBJ1-2; D unresolved. Germline V CDR1 and CDR2: GTSNPN, SVGIG (reference sequence). The V and J ends lost 0 bases and 6 bases respectively, with 8 bases between them. This CDR3 is 12 amino acids long. CDR3 sequence reads: CAWSVLGDGYTF. In nucleotides, the CDR3 is TGTGCCTGGAGTGTACTGGGAGATGGCTACACCTTC.

This chain connects TRBV13 to TRBJ2-7; 13 bases are a match to TRBD2. This CDR3 region has 15 residues. In germline, CDR1 is PRHDT, CDR2 FYEKMQ (reference sequence). Trimming took 5 bases from V and 6 from J; bases not matched to a gene: 7. The CDR3 DNA sequence: TGTGCCAGCAGCACCCGGACTAGCGGGAGACCCGAGCAGTACTTC. Protein: CASSTRTSGRPEQYF. The full variable domain, its missing parts supplied by reference TRBV13 and TRBJ2-7, is AAGVIQSPRHLIKEKRETATLKCYPIPRHDTVYWYQQGPGQDPQFLISFYEKMQSDKGSIPDRFSAQQFSDYHSELNMSSLELGDSALYFCASSTRTSGRPEQYFGPGTRLTVT.

The chain couples TRBV30 to TRBJ1-1; D uncertain. This CDR3 is 15 amino acids long. Per the germline V gene, CDR1 is GTSNPN and CDR2 is SVGIG (reference sequence). The V and J ends lost 4 bases and 7 bases respectively, with 22 bases between them. CDR3 bases: TGTGCCTGGAAGGGAACTAGTTTATCGCGGGGTGAAGCTTTCTTT. This encodes CAWKGTSLSRGEAFF. The full variable domain, with the rest looked up from reference TRBV30 and TRBJ1-1, is SQTIHQWPATLVQPVGSPLSLECTVEGTSNPNLYWYRQAAGRGLQLLFYSVGIGQISSEVPQNLSASRPQDRQFILSSKKLLLSDSGFYLCAWKGTSLSRGEAFFGQGTRLTVV.

V and J are TRBV6-6 and TRBJ2-2; 7 positions match TRBD1. Trimming cost V 5 bases and J 4 bases; bases outside gene matches: 7. Germline-derived CDR1 and CDR2 are MNHNY and SVGAGI (reference sequence). The CDR3 is made up of 15 amino acids. Here the CDR3 reads CASSRRQGPTGELFF. As DNA, the CDR3 is TGTGCCAGCAGTCGAAGACAGGGTCCCACCGGGGAGCTGTTTTTT.

The rearrangement links TRBV10-3 to TRBJ2-5, with 8 positions matching TRBD2. CDR3 length equals 15 residues. The junction had 10 bases not matched to a gene; V was cut back by 5 bases and J by 5 bases. The V gene's germline CDR1 is ENHRY and CDR2 SYGVKD. Here the CDR3 reads CAISPRPGLGETQYF. The CDR3 DNA is TGTGCCATCAGTCCTCGACCGGGACTAGGGGAGACCCAGTACTTC.

V usage is TRBV14 and J usage is TRBJ2-1; no reliable D call. Germline CDR1 is SGHDN and CDR2 is FVKESK. Trimming pared 4 bases from V and 2 bases from J, leaving 9 bases between. The CDR3 runs to 14 residues. CDR3 in DNA: TGTGCCAGCAGCCCATTAGCTACCTACAATGAGCAGTTCTTC. Its translation: CASSPLATYNEQFF.

This chain connects TRBV19 to TRBJ2-1, with a tentative D call TRBD1 (5 bases). This CDR3 spans 15 amino acids. Germline values: CDR1 LNHDA, CDR2 SQIVND (reference sequence). V was trimmed by 4 bases and J by 0 bases, leaving 10 bases between them. As DNA, the CDR3 is TGTGCCAGTAGTACATACAGGAGCTCCTACAATGAGCAGTTCTTC. It is translated as CASSTYRSSYNEQFF.

This clone was observed a single time. The chain combines TRBV27 with TRBJ1-2; 8 nucleotides match TRBD1. CDR3 length: 14 residues. The germline gives CDR1 MNHEY, CDR2 SMNVEV (reference sequence). J gave up 7 bases and V 6 bases, and 10 bases lay outside the gene matches. The DNA for the CDR3 is TGTGCCAGCAGGGGGGGCGGGACAGGTCTTGGCTACACCTTC. It translates to CASRGGGTGLGYTF.

The chain recombines TRBV6-1 with TRBJ1-1; a weak D match, TRBD1 (6 bases). V lost 11 bases and J 6 bases, leaving 19 bases between the germline ends. There are 13 residues in the CDR3. Germline CDR1 MNHNS, CDR2 SASEGT. The CDR3 here is CASAWGGRAEAFF. Here the CDR3 DNA reads TGTGCCTCTGCGTGGGGGGGCCGGGCTGAAGCTTTCTTT.

This clone was detected only once. The rearrangement joins TRBV11-2 to TRBJ1-2; TRBD1 agrees at 9 bases. The J segment lost 8 bases and the V segment lost 3 bases, leaving 4 bases of the junction unmatched. From germline, CDR1 is SGHAT and CDR2 FQNNGV. There are 13 residues in the CDR3. CDR3 amino acids: CASSLGQGYGYTF. In DNA, the CDR3 is TGTGCCAGCAGCTTGGGACAGGGATACGGCTACACCTTC.

The V gene is TRBV7-3, the J gene TRBJ1-2, with D tentatively TRBD1 (6 bases). Germline V lookup: CDR1 SGHTA, CDR2 FQGTGA. Trimming shortened V by 3 bases and J by 2 bases, and 7 bases separated the two germline ends. This CDR3 has 13 amino acids. The CDR3 sequence: CASSFGTNYGYTF. The CDR3 DNA sequence: TGTGCCAGCAGCTTCGGGACAAACTATGGCTACACCTTC. Together with reference TRBV7-3 and TRBJ1-2, the CDR3 gives the full variable domain: GAGVSQTPSNKVTEKGKYVELRCDPISGHTALYWYRQSLGQGPEFLIYFQGTGAADDSGLPNDRFFAVRPEGSVSTLKIQRTERGDSAVYLCASSFGTNYGYTFGSGTRLTVV.

The V call is TRBV7-6, the J call TRBJ2-1; 7 positions agree with TRBD2. The CDR3 consists of 17 residues. The V gene's germline CDR1 is SGHVS and CDR2 FNYEAQ. V lost 2 bases, J lost 0 bases, and 7 bases stayed unmatched. The CDR3 protein is CASSLSLLAPSYNEQFF. CDR3 DNA: TGTGCCAGCAGCTTAAGCCTACTAGCGCCCTCCTACAATGAGCAGTTCTTC.

The chain has TRBV7-3 and TRBJ2-5; 7 positions match TRBD1. This CDR3 has 14 amino acids. Germline CDR1 SGHTA, CDR2 FQGTGA. The trim removed 4 bases at V and 2 bases at J, leaving 4 bases unmatched. The CDR3 bases are TGTGCCAGCAGCTCGACAGGGTGGCAAGAGACCCAGTACTTC. This sequence encodes CASSSTGWQETQYF.

V is TRBV28 and J is TRBJ2-2, with D possibly being TRBD1 (6 bases). Per germline, CDR1 MDHEN and CDR2 SYDVKM. The CDR3 consists of 14 residues. V was trimmed by 10 bases and J by 2 bases, leaving 14 bases between them. This CDR3 is CATRRTENTGELFF. In DNA, the CDR3 is TGTGCCACACGTCGGACAGAAAACACCGGGGAGCTGTTTTTT.

This chain links TRBV6-5 with TRBJ1-3; perhaps TRBD1 as D (5 bases). The germline gives CDR1 MNHEY, CDR2 SVGAGI. The CDR3 sequence is 13 residues long. Trimming left V 6 bases short and J 0 bases short, with 6 bases between. The DNA for the CDR3 is TGTGCCAGCAGCACAGGCTCTGGAAACACCATATATTTT. Encoded protein: CASSTGSGNTIYF.

The V gene is TRBV9, the J gene TRBJ2-7, with a possible D match to TRBD2 (6 bases). The CDR3 is 13 amino acids. Deletions cut 5 bases from V and 0 bases from J, with 9 bases between. CDR1 and CDR2 from the germline V gene are SGDLS and YYNGEE. The CDR3 here is CASSPGDSYEQYF. Written as DNA, the CDR3 is TGTGCCAGCAGTCCGGGAGACTCCTACGAGCAGTACTTC.

This clone has more than one count but fewer than ten. The rearrangement joins TRBV5-4 to TRBJ2-1; D is uncertain. V gave up 3 bases and J gave up 8 bases, with 9 bases separating them. The germline gives CDR1 SGHNT, CDR2 YYREEE (reference sequence). CDR3 length: 12 residues. The CDR3 DNA reads as TGTGCCAGCAGCTCCCCCCGGGATGAGCAGTTCTTC. The encoded protein is CASSSPRDEQFF.

The chain employs TRBV5-1 and TRBJ2-5; D unresolved. The germline V gene encodes CDR1 SGHRS and CDR2 YFSETQ. Trimming pared 2 bases from V and 3 bases from J, leaving 2 bases between. The CDR3 extends over 11 amino acids. In nucleotides, the CDR3 is TGCGCCAGCAGCTTCAAAGAGACCCAGTACTTC. Residues: CASSFKETQYF.

The count of this clone is one. For the CDR3, the DNA is TGTGCCAGCAGGGGGGGGACTAGCGGGAGCAAATCCTACAATGAGCAGTTCTTC. It translates to CASRGGTSGSKSYNEQFF. V is TRBV27 and J is TRBJ2-1; the match to TRBD2 covers 14 bases. The V segment lost 6 bases and the J segment 1 base; nucleotides outside the gene matches: 8. This CDR3 contains 18 residues. The germline V gene has CDR1 MNHEY and CDR2 SMNVEV (reference sequence).

The rearrangement joins TRBV6-4 to TRBJ1-1, with D perhaps TRBD1 (5 bases). The CDR3 sequence is 14 residues long. V was cut by 4 bases and J by 1 base, with 10 bases left in between. Germline V gene data show CDR1 as MRHNA and CDR2 as SNTAGT. CDR3: CASSATGPNTEAFF. In DNA form, the CDR3 reads TGTGCCAGCAGTGCCACAGGCCCGAACACTGAAGCTTTCTTT.

This sequence joins TRBV5-4 and TRBJ2-3; D is possibly TRBD1 (5 bases). V was trimmed by 4 bases and J by 3 bases, leaving 12 bases between them. Per the germline V gene, CDR1 is SGHNT and CDR2 is YYREEE (reference sequence). The CDR3 covers 14 residues. The CDR3 is CASSRPGYTDTQYF. CDR3 sequence (DNA): TGTGCCAGCAGCAGACCAGGGTATACAGATACGCAGTATTTT.

CDR3 sequence (DNA): TGCGCCAGCAGCAGTGTCTCTCGCGGGAGTTACACCGGGGAGCTGTTTTTT. It is translated as CASSSVSRGSYTGELFF. The V and J genes are TRBV10-1 and TRBJ2-2; 7 positions agree with TRBD2. From germline, CDR1 is WNHNN and CDR2 SYGVQD (reference sequence). The CDR3 consists of 17 residues. J was trimmed by 3 bases and V by 6 bases; bases with no gene match: 13.

The J gene is TRBJ2-7, the V gene TRBV30, with a possible D match to TRBD1 (5 bases). V dropped 1 base and J dropped 6 bases, with 13 bases sitting between them. The CDR3 is 13 amino acids. The germline V gene encodes CDR1 GTSNPN and CDR2 SVGIG (reference sequence). CDR3 nucleotide sequence: TGTGCCTGGAGTGAGGGGAACTGGTTCGAGCAGTACTTC. Its translation is CAWSEGNWFEQYF.

This clone was observed a single time. J is TRBJ1-2 and V is TRBV29-1, with D possibly being TRBD1 (6 bases). In germline, CDR1 is SQVTM, CDR2 ANQGSEA. This CDR3 has 17 amino acids. The V end lost 6 bases, the J end lost 0 bases, and 23 bases lay between the germline ends. The CDR3 sequence is CSVGGQHVKGPNYGYTF. CDR3 sequence (DNA): TGCAGCGTGGGGGGGCAGCACGTAAAAGGCCCTAACTATGGCTACACCTTC.

The chain carries TRBV18 and TRBJ2-5; 8 bases fit TRBD2. The CDR3 contains 16 residues. V was pared by 1 base and J by 0 bases, with 4 bases of the junction left unmatched. CDR1 KGHSH and CDR2 LQKENI come from the germline V gene. CDR3 in amino acids: CASSPRSGGYQETQYF. In nucleotides, the CDR3 is TGTGCCAGCTCACCACGGAGCGGGGGATACCAAGAGACCCAGTACTTC. The complete variable domain, with remaining parts taken from reference TRBV18 and TRBJ2-5, reads NAGVMQNPRHLVRRRGQEARLRCSPMKGHSHVYWYRQLPEEGLKFMVYLQKENIIDESGMPKERFSAEFPKEGPSILRIQQVVRGDSAAYFCASSPRSGGYQETQYFGPGTRLLVL.

This chain connects TRBV27 to TRBJ2-1; possible D gene TRBD1, 5 bases. The CDR3 consists of 14 residues. CDR1 is MNHEY and CDR2 is SMNVEV in the germline V gene (reference sequence). With 5 bases removed from V and 6 bases from J, the gap between germline ends came to 14 bases. In nucleotides, the CDR3 is TGTGCCAGCAGTCCCGACGACAGAACCAATGAGCAGTTCTTC. Its translation: CASSPDDRTNEQFF.

This chain uses TRBV11-2 with TRBJ1-2; a possible D gene is TRBD1 (5 bases). This CDR3 contains 14 residues. CDR1 is SGHAT, CDR2 FQNNGV, per germline. Trimming pared 4 bases from V and 6 bases from J, leaving 15 bases between. The CDR3: CASSWPGQGDGYTF. CDR3 bases: TGTGCCAGCAGCTGGCCCGGCCAGGGCGATGGCTACACCTTC. Full variable domain (outside the CDR3, taken from reference TRBV11-2 and TRBJ1-2): EAGVAQSPRYKIIEKRQSVAFWCNPISGHATLYWYQQILGQGPKLLIQFQNNGVVDDSQLPKDRFSAERLKGVDSTLKIQPAKLEDSAVYLCASSWPGQGDGYTFGSGTRLTVV.